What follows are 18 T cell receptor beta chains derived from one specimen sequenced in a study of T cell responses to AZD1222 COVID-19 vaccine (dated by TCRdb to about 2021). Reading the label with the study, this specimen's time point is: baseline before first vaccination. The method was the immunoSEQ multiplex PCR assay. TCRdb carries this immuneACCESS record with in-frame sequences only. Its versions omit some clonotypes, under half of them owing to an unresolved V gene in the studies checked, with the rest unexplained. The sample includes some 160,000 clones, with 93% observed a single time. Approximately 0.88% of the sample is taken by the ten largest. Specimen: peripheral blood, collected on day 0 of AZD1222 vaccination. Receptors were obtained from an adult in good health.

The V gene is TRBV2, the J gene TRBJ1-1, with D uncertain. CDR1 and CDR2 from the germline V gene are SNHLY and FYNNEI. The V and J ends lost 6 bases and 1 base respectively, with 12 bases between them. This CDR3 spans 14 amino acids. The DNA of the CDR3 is TGTGCCAGCAGCCTTAGAGGCCAGAACACTGAAGCTTTCTTT. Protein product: CASSLRGQNTEAFF.

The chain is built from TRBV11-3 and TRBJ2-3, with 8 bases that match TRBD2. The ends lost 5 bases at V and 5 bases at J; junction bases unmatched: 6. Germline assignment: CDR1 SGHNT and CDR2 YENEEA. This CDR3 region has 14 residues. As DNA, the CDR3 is TGTGCCAGCAGCCTAGGACGGGGGGGAGATACGCAGTATTTT. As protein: CASSLGRGGDTQYF.

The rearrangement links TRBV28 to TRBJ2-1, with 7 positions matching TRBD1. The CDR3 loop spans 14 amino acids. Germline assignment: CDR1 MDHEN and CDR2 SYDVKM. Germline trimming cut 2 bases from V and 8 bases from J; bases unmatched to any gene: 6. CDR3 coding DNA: TGTGCCAGCAGTTTAATACAGACAGGGTATGAGCAGTTCTTC. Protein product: CASSLIQTGYEQFF.

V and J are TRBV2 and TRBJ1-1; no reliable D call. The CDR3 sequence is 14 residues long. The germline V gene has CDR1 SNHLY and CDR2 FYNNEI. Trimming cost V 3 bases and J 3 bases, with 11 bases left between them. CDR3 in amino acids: CASSEGYGDTEAFF. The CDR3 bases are TGTGCCAGCAGTGAGGGCTACGGCGACACTGAAGCTTTCTTT.

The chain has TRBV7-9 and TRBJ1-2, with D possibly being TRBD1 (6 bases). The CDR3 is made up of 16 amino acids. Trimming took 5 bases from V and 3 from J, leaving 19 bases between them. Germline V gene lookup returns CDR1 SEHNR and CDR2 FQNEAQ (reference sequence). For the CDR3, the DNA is TGTGCCAGCAGCCTGATTCCAGAAGGGGGTTACTATGGCTACACCTTC. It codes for CASSLIPEGGYYGYTF. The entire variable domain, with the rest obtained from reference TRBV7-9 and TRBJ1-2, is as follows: DTGVSQNPRHKITKRGQNVTFRCDPISEHNRLYWYRQTLGQGPEFLTYFQNEAQLEKSRLLSDRFSAERPKGSFSTLEIQRTEQGDSAMYLCASSLIPEGGYYGYTFGSGTRLTVV.

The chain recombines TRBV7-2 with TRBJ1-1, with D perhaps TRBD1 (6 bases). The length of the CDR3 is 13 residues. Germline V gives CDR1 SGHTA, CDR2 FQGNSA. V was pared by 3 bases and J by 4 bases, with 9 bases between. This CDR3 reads CASSLGGLTEAFF. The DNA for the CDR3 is TGTGCCAGCAGCTTGGGGGGGCTCACTGAAGCTTTCTTT.

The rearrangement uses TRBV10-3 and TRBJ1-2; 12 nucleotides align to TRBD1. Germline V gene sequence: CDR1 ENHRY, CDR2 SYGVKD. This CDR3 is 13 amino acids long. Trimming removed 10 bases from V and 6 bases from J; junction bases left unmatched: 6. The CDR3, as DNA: TGTGCCACTGGGGGACAGGGGGCAAATGGCTACACCTTC. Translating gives CATGGQGANGYTF.

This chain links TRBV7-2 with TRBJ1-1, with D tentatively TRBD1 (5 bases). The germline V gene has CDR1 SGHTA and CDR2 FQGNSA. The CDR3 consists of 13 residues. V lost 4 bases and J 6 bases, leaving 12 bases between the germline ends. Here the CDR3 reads CASSSRVSAEAFF. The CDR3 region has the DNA TGTGCCAGCAGCTCCAGGGTTAGTGCTGAAGCTTTCTTT.

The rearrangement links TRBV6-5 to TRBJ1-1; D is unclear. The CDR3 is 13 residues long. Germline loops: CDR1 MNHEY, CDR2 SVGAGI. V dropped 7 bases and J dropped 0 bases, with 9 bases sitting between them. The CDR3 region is CASTTTLNTEAFF. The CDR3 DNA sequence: TGTGCCAGCACCACCACACTGAACACTGAAGCTTTCTTT.

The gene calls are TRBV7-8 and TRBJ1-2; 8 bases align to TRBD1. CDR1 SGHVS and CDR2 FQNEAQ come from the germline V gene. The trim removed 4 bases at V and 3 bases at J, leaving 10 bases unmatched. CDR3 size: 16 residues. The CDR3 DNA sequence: TGTGCCAGCAGCTCCCGGTGGGGACAGGCGGACTATGGCTACACCTTC. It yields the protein CASSSRWGQADYGYTF.

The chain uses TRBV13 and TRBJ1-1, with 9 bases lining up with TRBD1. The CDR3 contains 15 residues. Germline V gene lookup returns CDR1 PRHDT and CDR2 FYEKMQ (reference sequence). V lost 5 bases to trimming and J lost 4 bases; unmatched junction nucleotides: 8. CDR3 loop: CASSGSRDRATEAFF. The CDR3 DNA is TGTGCCAGCAGCGGCAGCCGGGACAGGGCCACTGAAGCTTTCTTT.

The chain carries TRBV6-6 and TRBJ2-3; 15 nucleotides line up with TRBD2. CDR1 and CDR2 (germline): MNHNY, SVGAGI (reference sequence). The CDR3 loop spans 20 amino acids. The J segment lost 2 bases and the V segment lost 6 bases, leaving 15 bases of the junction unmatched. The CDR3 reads CASSRTGLAGGRRDTDTQYF. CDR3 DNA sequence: TGTGCCAGCAGCCGTACCGGACTAGCGGGGGGGAGGAGGGACACAGATACGCAGTATTTT.

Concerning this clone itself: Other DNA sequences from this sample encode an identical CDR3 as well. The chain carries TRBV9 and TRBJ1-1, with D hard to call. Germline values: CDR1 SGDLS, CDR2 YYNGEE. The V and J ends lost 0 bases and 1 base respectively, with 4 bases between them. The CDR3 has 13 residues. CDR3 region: CASSVGRNTEAFF. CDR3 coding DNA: TGTGCCAGCAGCGTAGGGAGGAACACTGAAGCTTTCTTT.

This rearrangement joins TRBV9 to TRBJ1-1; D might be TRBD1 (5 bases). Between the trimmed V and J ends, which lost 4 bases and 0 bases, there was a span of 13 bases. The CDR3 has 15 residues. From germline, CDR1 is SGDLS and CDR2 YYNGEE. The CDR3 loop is CASSLTGQVNTEAFF. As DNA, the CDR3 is TGTGCCAGCAGCCTTACCGGACAAGTGAACACTGAAGCTTTCTTT.

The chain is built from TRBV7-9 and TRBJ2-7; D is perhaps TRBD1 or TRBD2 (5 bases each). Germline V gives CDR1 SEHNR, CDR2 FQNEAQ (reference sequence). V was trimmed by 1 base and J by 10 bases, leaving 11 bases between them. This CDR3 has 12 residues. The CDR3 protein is CASSLDGAHQYF. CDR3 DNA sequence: TGTGCCAGCAGCTTAGACGGGGCGCACCAGTACTTC.

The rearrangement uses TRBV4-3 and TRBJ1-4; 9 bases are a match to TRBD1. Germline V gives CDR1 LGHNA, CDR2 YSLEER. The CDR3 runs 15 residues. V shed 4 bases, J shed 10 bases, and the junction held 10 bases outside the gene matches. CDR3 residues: CASSPWTGARGKLFF. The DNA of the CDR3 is TGCGCCAGCAGCCCCTGGACAGGGGCTCGGGGAAAACTGTTTTTT.

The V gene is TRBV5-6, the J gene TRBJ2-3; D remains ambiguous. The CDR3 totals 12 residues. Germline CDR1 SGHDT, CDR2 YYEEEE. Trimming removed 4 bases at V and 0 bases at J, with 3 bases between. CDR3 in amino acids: CASSTSTDTQYF. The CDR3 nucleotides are TGTGCCAGCAGCACCAGCACAGATACGCAGTATTTT.

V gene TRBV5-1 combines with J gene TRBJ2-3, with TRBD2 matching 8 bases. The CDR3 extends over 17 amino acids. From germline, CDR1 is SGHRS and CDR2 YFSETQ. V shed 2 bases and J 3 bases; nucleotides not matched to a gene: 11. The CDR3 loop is CASSFDLLLAATDTQYF. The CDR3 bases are TGCGCCAGCAGCTTCGACCTCCTACTAGCGGCGACAGATACGCAGTATTTT.